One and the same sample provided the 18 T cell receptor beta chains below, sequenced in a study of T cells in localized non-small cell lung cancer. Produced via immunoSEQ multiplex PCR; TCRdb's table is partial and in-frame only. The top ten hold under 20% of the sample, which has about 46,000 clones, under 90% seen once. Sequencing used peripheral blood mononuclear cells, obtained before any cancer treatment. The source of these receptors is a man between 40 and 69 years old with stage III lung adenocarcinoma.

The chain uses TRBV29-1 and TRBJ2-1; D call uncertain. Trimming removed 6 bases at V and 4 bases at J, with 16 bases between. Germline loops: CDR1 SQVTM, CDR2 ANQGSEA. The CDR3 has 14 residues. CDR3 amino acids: CSVHFLTNYNEQFF. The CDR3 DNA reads TGCAGCGTCCATTTCTTGACAAATTACAATGAGCAGTTCTTC.

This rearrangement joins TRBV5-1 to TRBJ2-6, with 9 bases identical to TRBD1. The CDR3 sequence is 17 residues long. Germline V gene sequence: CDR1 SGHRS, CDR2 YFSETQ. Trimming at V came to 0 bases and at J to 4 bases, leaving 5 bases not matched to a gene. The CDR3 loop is CASSLEQGAMGANVLTF. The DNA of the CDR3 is TGCGCCAGCAGCTTGGAACAGGGGGCGATGGGGGCCAACGTCCTGACTTTC.

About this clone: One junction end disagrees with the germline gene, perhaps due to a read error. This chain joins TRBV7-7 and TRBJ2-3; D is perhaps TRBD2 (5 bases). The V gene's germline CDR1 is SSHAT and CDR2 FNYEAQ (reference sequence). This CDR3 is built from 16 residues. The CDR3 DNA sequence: TGTGCTAGCAGCTTAGCGCCTCCCGGGGGCACAGATACGCAGTATTTT. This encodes CASSLAPPGGTDTQYF.

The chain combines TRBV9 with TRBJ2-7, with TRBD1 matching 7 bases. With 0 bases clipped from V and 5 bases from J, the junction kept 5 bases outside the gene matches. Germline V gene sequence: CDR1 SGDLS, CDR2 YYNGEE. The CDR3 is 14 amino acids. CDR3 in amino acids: CASSVGGTANEQYF. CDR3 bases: TGTGCCAGCAGCGTAGGTGGGACAGCGAACGAGCAGTACTTC.

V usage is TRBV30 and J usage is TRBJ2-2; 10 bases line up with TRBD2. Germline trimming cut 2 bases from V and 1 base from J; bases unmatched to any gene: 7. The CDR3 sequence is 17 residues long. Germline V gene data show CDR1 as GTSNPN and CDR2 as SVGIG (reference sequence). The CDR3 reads CAWSFRSSGGNTGELFF. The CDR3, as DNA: TGTGCCTGGAGTTTTCGATCTAGCGGGGGGAACACCGGGGAGCTGTTTTTT.

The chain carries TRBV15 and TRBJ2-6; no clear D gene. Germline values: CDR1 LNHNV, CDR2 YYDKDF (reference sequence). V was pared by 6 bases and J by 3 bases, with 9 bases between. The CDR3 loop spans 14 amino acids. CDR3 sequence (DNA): TGTGCCACCAGTGCAATTGGTGGGGCCAACGTCCTGACTTTC. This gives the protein CATSAIGGANVLTF. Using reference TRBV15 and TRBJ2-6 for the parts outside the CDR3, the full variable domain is DAMVIQNPRYQVTQFGKPVTLSCSQTLNHNVMYWYQQKSSQAPKLLFHYYDKDFNNEADTPDNFQSRRPNTSFCFLDIRSPGLGDTAMYLCATSAIGGANVLTFGAGSRLTVL.

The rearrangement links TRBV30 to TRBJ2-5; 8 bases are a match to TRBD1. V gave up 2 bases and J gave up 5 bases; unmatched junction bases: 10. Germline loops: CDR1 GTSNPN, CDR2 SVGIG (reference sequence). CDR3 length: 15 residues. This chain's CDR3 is CAWSKGAGGAETQYF. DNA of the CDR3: TGTGCCTGGAGTAAGGGGGCAGGGGGCGCCGAGACCCAGTACTTC.

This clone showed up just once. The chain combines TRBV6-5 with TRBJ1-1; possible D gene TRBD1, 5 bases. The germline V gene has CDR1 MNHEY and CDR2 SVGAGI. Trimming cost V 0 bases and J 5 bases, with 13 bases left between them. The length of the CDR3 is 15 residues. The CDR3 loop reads CASSYSGPLRTEAFF. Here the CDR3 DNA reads TGTGCCAGCAGTTACTCGGGGCCGTTGAGGACTGAAGCTTTCTTT.

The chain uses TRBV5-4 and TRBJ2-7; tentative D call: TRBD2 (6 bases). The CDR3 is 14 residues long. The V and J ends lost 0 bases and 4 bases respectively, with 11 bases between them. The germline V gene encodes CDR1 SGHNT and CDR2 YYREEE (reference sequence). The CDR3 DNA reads TGTGCCAGCAGCTTGGAGGAGGGAGTTTACGAGCAGTACTTC. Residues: CASSLEEGVYEQYF. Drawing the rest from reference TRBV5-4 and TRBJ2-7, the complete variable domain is ETGVTQSPTHLIKTRGQQVTLRCSSQSGHNTVSWYQQALGQGPQFIFQYYREEENGRGNFPPRFSGLQFPNYSSELNVNALELDDSALYLCASSLEEGVYEQYFGPGTRLTVT.

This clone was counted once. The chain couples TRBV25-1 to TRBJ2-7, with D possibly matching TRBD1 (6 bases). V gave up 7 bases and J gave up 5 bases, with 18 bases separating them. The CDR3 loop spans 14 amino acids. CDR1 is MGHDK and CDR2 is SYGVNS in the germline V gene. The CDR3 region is CASKPQGTRNEQYF. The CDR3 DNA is TGTGCCAGCAAACCACAGGGTACTCGCAACGAGCAGTACTTC.

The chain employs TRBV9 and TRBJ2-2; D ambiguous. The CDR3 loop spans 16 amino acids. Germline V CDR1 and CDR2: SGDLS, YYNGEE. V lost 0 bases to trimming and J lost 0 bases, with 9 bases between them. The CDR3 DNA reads TGTGCCAGCAGCGTAGCCGAACCCACGAACACCGGGGAGCTGTTTTTT. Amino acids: CASSVAEPTNTGELFF.

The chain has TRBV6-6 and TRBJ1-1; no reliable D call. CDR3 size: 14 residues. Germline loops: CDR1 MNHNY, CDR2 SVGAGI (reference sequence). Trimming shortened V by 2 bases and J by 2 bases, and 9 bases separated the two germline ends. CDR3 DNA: TGTGCCAGCAGTTACCGCCCTTACAACACTGAAGCTTTCTTT. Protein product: CASSYRPYNTEAFF.

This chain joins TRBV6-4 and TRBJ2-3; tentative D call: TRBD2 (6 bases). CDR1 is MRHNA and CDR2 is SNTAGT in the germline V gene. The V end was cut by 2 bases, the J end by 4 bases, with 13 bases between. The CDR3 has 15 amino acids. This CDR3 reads CASSDLTGEADTQYF. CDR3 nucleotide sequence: TGTGCCAGCAGTGACCTAACGGGGGAAGCAGATACGCAGTATTTT.

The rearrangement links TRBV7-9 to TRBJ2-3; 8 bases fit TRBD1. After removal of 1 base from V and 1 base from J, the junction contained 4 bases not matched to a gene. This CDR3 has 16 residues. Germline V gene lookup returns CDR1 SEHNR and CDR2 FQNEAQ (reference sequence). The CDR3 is CASSLDSTGGTDTQYF. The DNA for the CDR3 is TGTGCCAGCAGCTTAGACTCGACAGGGGGCACAGATACGCAGTATTTT.

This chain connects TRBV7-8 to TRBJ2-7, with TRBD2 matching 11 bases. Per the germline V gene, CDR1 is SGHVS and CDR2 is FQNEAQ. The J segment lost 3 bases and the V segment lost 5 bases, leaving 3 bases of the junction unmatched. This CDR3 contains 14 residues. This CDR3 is CASSPSGGLYEQYF. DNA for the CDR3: TGTGCCAGCAGCCCTAGCGGGGGGCTCTACGAGCAGTACTTC.

CDR3 bases: TGCAGCGCTATTTACAACGACGGCTATGAGCAGTTCTTC. Its translation: CSAIYNDGYEQFF. The chain carries TRBV29-1 and TRBJ2-1; no firm D call. The CDR3 extends over 13 amino acids. The V and J ends lost 7 bases and 8 bases respectively, with 18 bases between them. Looked up from germline, CDR1 is SQVTM and CDR2 is ANQGSEA.

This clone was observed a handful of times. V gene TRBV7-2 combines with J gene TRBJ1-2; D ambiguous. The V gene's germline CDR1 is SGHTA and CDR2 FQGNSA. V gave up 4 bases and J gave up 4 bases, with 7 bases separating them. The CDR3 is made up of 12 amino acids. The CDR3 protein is CASSSDFYGYTF. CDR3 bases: TGTGCCAGCAGCTCCGACTTCTATGGCTACACCTTC.

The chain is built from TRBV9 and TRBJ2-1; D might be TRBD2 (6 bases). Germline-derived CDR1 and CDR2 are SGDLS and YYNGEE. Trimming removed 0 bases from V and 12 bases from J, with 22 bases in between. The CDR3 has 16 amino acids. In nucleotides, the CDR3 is TGTGCCAGCAGCGTAGAAGGGACTCCCAATAGAGATACGCAGTTCTTC. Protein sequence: CASSVEGTPNRDTQFF.